This T cell receptor beta chain was retrieved from a study of cytomegalovirus exposure and HLA in healthy donors. General observations from the study: A later look showed TCR association rates differing by HLA locus, highest for DRB1 and lowest for HLA-C. The study carried out a later analysis of TCR beta sequences. It associated some 18,000 of them with specific HLA alleles at a false discovery rate of 0.05. Cytomegalovirus association was assigned to some 160 TCR beta chains. Further analysis, carried out later, found HLA-associated TCR beta chains more clonally expanded than equally common other chains.

60 Vbeta and 13 Jbeta primers were used in PCR. Profiling relied on immunoSEQ multiplex PCR, and the TCRdb table lists in-frame clones only, not all of them. This table holds over 100,000 clones, about 77% found once. As for this clone: No antigen is known for it.

The clonotype was recovered from a woman aged 40 to 50 in good health and CMV-seronegative. Sequenced: PBMCs.

The CDR3 DNA follows: TGCGCCAGCAGCCATCAAAGCGGGGGGGCCAGGGATACGCAGTATTTT. It yields the protein CASSHQSGGARDTQYF. The rearrangement uses TRBV4-3 and TRBJ2-3; 10 bases match TRBD2. The CDR3 runs 16 residues. In germline, CDR1 is LGHNA, CDR2 YSLEER. V lost 3 bases and J lost 6; bases outside the gene matches: 9.